This T cell receptor beta chain was sequenced for a study of early T cells in non-severe SARS-CoV-2 infection. TCRdb passed the 5' RACE reads through MiXCR, listing each CDR3 protein once. The data hold 60,000 or so distinct CDR3 sequences, with roughly 13% observed a single time. Germline V gene data show CDR1 as DFQATT and CDR2 as SNEGSKA (reference sequence). CDR3 length: 15 amino acids. V trimming: 7 bases; J trimming: 6 bases; junction bases outside the gene matches: 17. This clonotype has a count of ten or more. The chain uses TRBV20-1 and TRBJ2-7; 8 nucleotides line up with TRBD2. Sequenced input: whole blood. The receptor was derived from an adult who was a healthcare worker with PCR-confirmed SARS-CoV-2 infection or an uninfected control (not recorded which). This CDR3 is CSVPGKISGAVEQYF. The CDR3 DNA is TGCAGTGTCCCCGGGAAGATTAGCGGGGCGGTCGAGCAGTACTTC.